Following are 11 T cell receptor beta chains from one sample sequenced in a study of T-cell memory formation after mild COVID-19. TCRdb ran MiXCR on the 5' RACE reads and lists one entry per CDR3 protein. There are 350,000 to 500,000 distinct CDR3 sequences in the sample; roughly 18% occur only once, and roughly a fifth lies in the top ten. Specimen: PBMCs or a T cell subset sorted from them (not recorded which). The origin of the receptors is a young man who had mild COVID-19 (a few samples of this study predate the infection). Cell type and time point are not known.

This sequence joins TRBV20-1 and TRBJ1-4; D not resolved. The CDR3 length is 15 residues. The germline V and J ends were trimmed by 0 bases and 4 bases, with 12 bases remaining between them. Germline values: CDR1 DFQATT, CDR2 SNEGSKA (reference sequence). The CDR3: CSARDIRGNNEKLFF. The CDR3 nucleotides are TGCAGTGCTAGAGATATAAGAGGAAATAATGAAAAACTGTTTTTT.

There are a few counts of this clonotype. The chain uses TRBV20-1 and TRBJ1-3; D is uncertain. Deletions cut 3 bases from V and 0 bases from J, with 6 bases between. CDR1 and CDR2 from the germline V gene are DFQATT and SNEGSKA (reference sequence). The CDR3 sequence is 13 residues long. The CDR3 coding sequence is TGCAGTGCTAGGTGGGACTCTGGAAACACCATATATTTT. Residues: CSARWDSGNTIYF.

This clonotype has a handful of counts. The CDR3 region is CATDRGAQSKDGNSNQPQHF. CDR3 sequence (DNA): TGTGCCACCGATCGGGGGGCGCAAAGCAAGGATGGGAATAGCAATCAGCCCCAGCATTTT. The chain is built from TRBV24-1 and TRBJ1-5, with D maybe TRBD1 (6 bases). The CDR3 consists of 20 residues. V was trimmed by 9 bases and J by 0 bases, leaving 29 bases between them. Germline loops: CDR1 KGHDR, CDR2 SFDVKD.

The V gene is TRBV15, the J gene TRBJ1-1; 8 bases align to TRBD1. With 5 bases clipped from V and 2 bases from J, the junction kept 7 bases outside the gene matches. Germline values: CDR1 LNHNV, CDR2 YYDKDF (reference sequence). The CDR3 extends over 15 amino acids. The CDR3 sequence: CATSRGQGANTEAFF. The CDR3, as DNA: TGTGCCACCAGCCGGGGTCAGGGGGCTAACACTGAAGCTTTCTTT.

This clonotype was seen a handful of times. J is TRBJ1-6 and V is TRBV20-1; D remains ambiguous. V lost 0 bases, J lost 7 bases, and 7 bases lay in between. The V gene's germline CDR1 is DFQATT and CDR2 SNEGSKA (reference sequence). This CDR3 region has 13 residues. The CDR3 bases are TGCAGTGCTAGAGATGGGTGGAATTCACCCCTCCACTTT. This codes for CSARDGWNSPLHF.

This clonotype occurred a few times. This sequence joins TRBV6-1 and TRBJ2-5, with a tentative D call TRBD2 (5 bases). Germline CDR1 and CDR2: MNHNS and SASEGT. The V and J ends lost 4 bases and 2 bases respectively, with 11 bases between them. The CDR3 spans 14 residues. The CDR3 DNA is TGTGCCAGCAGTGCCCTCCCGGGGCAAGAGACCCAGTACTTC. Translating it yields CASSALPGQETQYF.

In the case of this clonotype: One end of the junction does not line up with germline, which may come from a read error. The chain uses TRBV25-1 and TRBJ1-5; D is possibly TRBD1 (5 bases). The germline V gene encodes CDR1 MGHDK and CDR2 SYGVNS. This CDR3 has 14 amino acids. CDR3 residues: CASSERGNNQPKHF. The CDR3 DNA is TGTGCCAGCAGTGAACGGGGGAACAATCAGCCCAAGCATTTT.

This clonotype was observed a handful of times. The chain employs TRBV6-5 and TRBJ1-5; no clear D. V gave up 4 bases and J gave up 7 bases, with 11 bases separating them. Per germline, CDR1 MNHEY and CDR2 SVGAGI. The CDR3 spans 13 residues. CDR3 loop: CASSSLELQPQHF. The CDR3 bases are TGTGCCAGCAGTTCCCTGGAGTTACAGCCCCAGCATTTT.

This clonotype was counted at least ten times. V and J are TRBV4-3 and TRBJ2-7; no definite D call. Germline V gene sequence: CDR1 LGHNA, CDR2 YSLEER. CDR3 length: 14 amino acids. Trimming cost V 1 base and J 1 base, with 8 bases left between them. DNA for the CDR3: TGCGCCAGCAGCCAAGGCATTGATTCCTACGAGCAGTACTTC. It translates to CASSQGIDSYEQYF.

The V and J genes are TRBV7-2 and TRBJ2-3; 8 bases fit TRBD2. J gave up 4 bases and V 5 bases, and 5 bases lay outside the gene matches. CDR1 SGHTA and CDR2 FQGNSA come from the germline V gene. CDR3 length equals 14 residues. CDR3 sequence reads: CASSPGGTADTQYF. DNA of the CDR3: TGTGCCAGCAGCCCGGGGGGGACTGCAGATACGCAGTATTTT.

This rearrangement joins TRBV5-1 to TRBJ2-1; no clear D gene. V lost 1 base to trimming and J lost 6 bases, with 20 bases between them. The CDR3 runs 17 residues. CDR1 and CDR2 (germline): SGHRS, YFSETQ. CDR3 nucleotide sequence: TGCGCCAGCAGCTTGAGGTCAAAACCATTCTGGCTCAATGAGCAGTTCTTC. Encoded protein: CASSLRSKPFWLNEQFF.